Below are 25 T cell receptor beta chains sequenced from a single sample in a study of blood T cell repertoires in COVID-19. Data came from immunoSEQ multiplex PCR; TCRdb stores just in-frame clones and leaves some out. The sample has 150,000 to 200,000 clones; more than 65% are singletons. Specimen: PBMCs or T cells enriched from blood (not recorded which). The source of these receptors is a man aged 45-65 years who had recovered from COVID-19.

This chain joins TRBV11-1 and TRBJ1-4; TRBD1 matches at 9 bases. V dropped 6 bases and J dropped 4; count of bases not matched to a gene: 3. Germline CDR1 SGHAT, CDR2 FQDESV (reference sequence). CDR3 length: 14 amino acids. The CDR3 region is CASSSDRGNEKLFF. The CDR3 DNA reads as TGTGCCAGCAGTTCGGACAGGGGTAATGAAAAACTGTTTTTT.

The V and J genes are TRBV10-3 and TRBJ2-3; tentatively, D is TRBD2 (7 bases). V was pared by 3 bases and J by 5 bases, with 18 bases between. Germline loops: CDR1 ENHRY, CDR2 SYGVKD. This CDR3 comprises 16 residues. For the CDR3, the DNA is TGTGCCATCAGTGATTCGGGTGGGGGGGCGCAAGATACGCAGTATTTT. Protein sequence: CAISDSGGGAQDTQYF.

V usage is TRBV29-1 and J usage is TRBJ2-2; tentative D call: TRBD2 (6 bases). The germline V gene has CDR1 SQVTM and CDR2 ANQGSEA. The CDR3 extends over 18 amino acids. The ends were cut back, 1 base at V and 0 bases at J, with 18 bases in the middle. The CDR3 DNA is TGCAGCGTTGAAGGGCCTATTATGGGGGGAACGAACACCGGGGAGCTGTTTTTT. Protein: CSVEGPIMGGTNTGELFF.

V is TRBV12-3 or TRBV12-4 and J is TRBJ2-2, with D perhaps TRBD1 (6 bases). Trimming stripped 7 bases from V and 2 bases from J, with 8 bases between. This CDR3 is 13 amino acids long. The CDR3 region has the DNA TGTGCCAGCAACAGGGCCAACACCGGGGAGCTGTTTTTT. This encodes CASNRANTGELFF.

The V call is TRBV2, the J call TRBJ1-4; D remains unclear. CDR3 length: 13 residues. With 7 bases removed from V and 4 bases from J, the gap between germline ends came to 10 bases. Germline V CDR1 and CDR2: SNHLY, FYNNEI. The CDR3 is CASKVGLNEKLFF. The CDR3 DNA sequence: TGTGCCAGCAAAGTAGGACTTAATGAAAAACTGTTTTTT.

In its sample, this clone was seen once. The chain uses TRBV5-1 and TRBJ2-5, with a possible D match to TRBD2 (7 bases). Deletions cut 2 bases from V and 2 bases from J, with 13 bases between. Germline lookup yields CDR1 SGHRS and CDR2 YFSETQ. CDR3 length equals 15 residues. In DNA form, the CDR3 reads TGCGCCAGCAGCTTCATGGGAGGGGGACAAGAGACCCAGTACTTC. It is translated as CASSFMGGGQETQYF.

The rearrangement links TRBV11-2 to TRBJ2-2; 7 nucleotides align to TRBD2. Germline CDR1 SGHAT, CDR2 FQNNGV. This CDR3 contains 18 residues. V shed 6 bases, J shed 5 bases, and the junction held 18 bases outside the gene matches. CDR3 amino acids: CASSRWFGREGKTGELFF. CDR3 nucleotides: TGTGCCAGCAGTCGTTGGTTCGGCAGGGAGGGTAAAACCGGGGAGCTGTTTTTT. The complete variable domain, with remaining parts taken from reference TRBV11-2 and TRBJ2-2, reads EAGVAQSPRYKIIEKRQSVAFWCNPISGHATLYWYQQILGQGPKLLIQFQNNGVVDDSQLPKDRFSAERLKGVDSTLKIQPAKLEDSAVYLCASSRWFGREGKTGELFFGEGSRLTVL.

J is TRBJ1-4 and V is TRBV19; D is perhaps TRBD1 (5 bases). The CDR3 is made up of 15 amino acids. Trimming stripped 7 bases from V and 8 bases from J, with 20 bases between. Per germline, CDR1 LNHDA and CDR2 SQIVND (reference sequence). In DNA, the CDR3 is TGTGCCAGTAACGACCTCCGATTAGCAGGGGAAAAACTGTTTTTT. Residues: CASNDLRLAGEKLFF.

In nucleotides, the CDR3 is TGTGCCAGCAGTCAATTGCGAGGCTACACCTTC. It translates to CASSQLRGYTF. The chain links TRBV28 to TRBJ1-2; no clear D gene. The CDR3 has 11 amino acids. Germline loops: CDR1 MDHEN, CDR2 SYDVKM. The V end lost 5 bases, the J end lost 8 bases, and 9 bases lay between the germline ends.

The chain links TRBV28 to TRBJ2-3; D might be TRBD2 (5 bases). The CDR3 is 16 amino acids. V was trimmed by 4 bases and J by 0 bases, leaving 14 bases between them. Germline V gives CDR1 MDHEN, CDR2 SYDVKM. The CDR3 nucleotides are TGTGCCAGCAGTTCCCTGGACTCAATAAGCACAGATACGCAGTATTTT. Its translation is CASSSLDSISTDTQYF.

This clone was counted a single time. The chain recombines TRBV11-2 with TRBJ2-3; 9 nucleotides align to TRBD1. CDR3 length equals 15 residues. Germline lookup yields CDR1 SGHAT and CDR2 FQNNGV. The J segment lost 5 bases and the V segment lost 3 bases, leaving 6 bases of the junction unmatched. The CDR3 DNA reads as TGTGCCAGCAGCTTGGTGACAGGGGGGAGAGATACGCAGTATTTT. Translated, it gives CASSLVTGGRDTQYF.

This clone was recorded a few times. This chain links TRBV28 with TRBJ2-7; tentative D call: TRBD1 (6 bases). Germline lookup yields CDR1 MDHEN and CDR2 SYDVKM. This CDR3 spans 15 amino acids. Trimming pared 7 bases from V and 1 base from J, leaving 17 bases between. CDR3 bases: TGTGCCAGCAAGAGCAGGGGTCCCCCATCCTACGAGCAGTACTTC. Protein product: CASKSRGPPSYEQYF.

The chain recombines TRBV27 with TRBJ1-2, with TRBD1 matching over 8 bases. Germline CDR1 and CDR2: MNHEY and SMNVEV (reference sequence). CDR3 length: 14 amino acids. V dropped 6 bases and J dropped 5; count of bases not matched to a gene: 8. The CDR3 spells CASRQSQGAYGYTF. CDR3 bases: TGTGCCAGCAGACAAAGTCAGGGGGCATATGGCTACACCTTC.

This sequence joins TRBV5-5 and TRBJ1-5; D ambiguous. Germline V CDR1 and CDR2: SGHKS, YYEKEE (reference sequence). V shed 5 bases and J shed 2 bases, with 14 bases lying between them. The CDR3 covers 15 residues. CDR3 sequence (DNA): TGTGCCAGCAGAAGAGCGGTATCGGGCAATCAGCCCCAGCATTTT. Its translation: CASRRAVSGNQPQHF.

The chain links TRBV10-2 to TRBJ2-7, with 11 bases that match TRBD1. Germline V lookup: CDR1 WSHSY, CDR2 SAAADI. The CDR3 is made up of 15 amino acids. V lost 5 bases and J lost 4; bases outside the gene matches: 7. The CDR3 region has the DNA TGCGCCAGCAGTTATACCGGGACAGGGGGTTACGAGCAGTACTTC. This sequence encodes CASSYTGTGGYEQYF.

The V call is TRBV2, the J call TRBJ1-4; TRBD1 agrees at 8 bases. This CDR3 is 15 amino acids long. V lost 6 bases to trimming and J lost 8 bases; unmatched junction nucleotides: 11. Germline assignment: CDR1 SNHLY and CDR2 FYNNEI. Here the CDR3 reads CASRERTGWDEKLFF. In nucleotides, the CDR3 is TGTGCCAGCAGAGAGCGGACAGGGTGGGACGAAAAACTGTTTTTT.

The chain links TRBV11-2 to TRBJ1-2; 9 bases fit TRBD1. The ends lost 5 bases at V and 2 bases at J; junction bases unmatched: 6. Germline CDR1 reads SGHAT; CDR2 reads FQNNGV. CDR3 length equals 15 residues. Written as DNA, the CDR3 is TGTGCCAGCAGCCAACAGGGGGCTGGAAACTATGGCTACACCTTC. Protein product: CASSQQGAGNYGYTF. The whole variable domain, filled in from reference TRBV11-2 and TRBJ1-2, reads EAGVAQSPRYKIIEKRQSVAFWCNPISGHATLYWYQQILGQGPKLLIQFQNNGVVDDSQLPKDRFSAERLKGVDSTLKIQPAKLEDSAVYLCASSQQGAGNYGYTFGSGTRLTVV.

The chain employs TRBV19 and TRBJ2-7; 9 bases fit TRBD1. Germline CDR1 is LNHDA and CDR2 is SQIVND (reference sequence). The trim removed 6 bases at V and 3 bases at J, leaving 6 bases unmatched. CDR3 length: 14 amino acids. CDR3 DNA sequence: TGTGCCAGTAGAAGTAACAGGGGGCTCTACGAGCAGTACTTC. It encodes CASRSNRGLYEQYF. Looking up the rest from reference TRBV19 and TRBJ2-7 gives the full variable domain: DGGITQSPKYLFRKEGQNVTLSCEQNLNHDAMYWYRQDPGQGLRLIYYSQIVNDFQKGDIAEGYSVSREKKESFPLTVTSAQKNPTAFYLCASRSNRGLYEQYFGPGTRLTVT.

CDR3 DNA: TGTGCCAGTAGTATTTCAGGCGGGACTTATAGCAATCAGCCCCAGCATTTT. This sequence encodes CASSISGGTYSNQPQHF. The chain recombines TRBV19 with TRBJ1-5; D might be TRBD1 (5 bases). V was clipped by 3 bases and J by 0 bases, with 15 bases between them. The CDR3 sequence is 17 residues long. The germline V gene encodes CDR1 LNHDA and CDR2 SQIVND (reference sequence).

This chain joins TRBV18 and TRBJ1-4; possible D gene TRBD1, 5 bases. Trimming removed 2 bases at V and 3 bases at J, with 10 bases between. Germline V lookup: CDR1 KGHSH, CDR2 LQKENI. This CDR3 contains 15 residues. CDR3 region: CASSPIQGPNEKLFF. The CDR3 coding sequence is TGTGCCAGCTCACCAATCCAGGGTCCTAATGAAAAACTGTTTTTT.

The rearrangement joins TRBV7-2 to TRBJ1-5; 7 bases fit TRBD1. J lost 7 bases, V lost 5 bases, and 8 bases had no gene match. From germline, CDR1 is SGHTA and CDR2 FQGNSA. CDR3 length: 14 amino acids. CDR3 sequence reads: CASSQGQKGQPQHF. The CDR3 region has the DNA TGTGCCAGCAGCCAGGGACAGAAGGGACAGCCCCAGCATTTT.

This chain connects TRBV24-1 to TRBJ2-5, with 10 bases aligning to TRBD1. The CDR3 loop spans 15 amino acids. From germline, CDR1 is KGHDR and CDR2 SFDVKD. V lost 3 bases to trimming and J lost 3 bases; unmatched junction nucleotides: 3. CDR3 sequence reads: CATSDDRGHKETQYF. The CDR3 DNA sequence: TGTGCCACCAGTGATGACAGGGGGCACAAAGAGACCCAGTACTTC.

The rearrangement links TRBV7-3 to TRBJ2-1, with TRBD2 matching 11 bases. The germline CDR1 and CDR2 sequences are SGHTA and FQGTGA. V shed 4 bases and J 3 bases; nucleotides not matched to a gene: 2. CDR3 length equals 15 residues. The DNA for the CDR3 is TGTGCCAGCAGCTCCGGACTAGCGGGCTACAATGAGCAGTTCTTC. Protein product: CASSSGLAGYNEQFF.

V gene TRBV27 combines with J gene TRBJ2-2; the D gene is possibly TRBD2 (6 bases). V dropped 3 bases and J dropped 4 bases, with 15 bases sitting between them. CDR1 and CDR2 (germline): MNHEY, SMNVEV (reference sequence). The CDR3 covers 16 residues. In nucleotides, the CDR3 is TGTGCCAGCAGTTTTTGGCGGGGCCAGGGCACCGGGGAGCTGTTTTTT. Translated: CASSFWRGQGTGELFF.

This clone occurred once. The chain has TRBV6-5 and TRBJ1-2; tentatively, D is TRBD1 (5 bases). V was cut by 0 bases and J by 3 bases, with 11 bases left in between. The CDR3 is made up of 15 amino acids. Germline V gives CDR1 MNHEY, CDR2 SVGAGI. The CDR3, as DNA: TGTGCCAGCAGTTACTCGTCAGGGCTTTACTATGGCTACACCTTC. The encoded protein is CASSYSSGLYYGYTF.